These T cell receptor beta chains were read from a single sample in a study of blood T cell repertoires in COVID-19. Here immunoSEQ multiplex PCR was the method, and the copy in TCRdb shows in-frame clones only, minus some. The table includes about 360,000 clones, over 75% detected once. Material for sequencing was PBMCs or T cells enriched from blood (not recorded which). Receptors originate from a woman aged 40 to 50 with acute COVID-19. Each CDR3 is given with its conserved first and last residue. A D gene is named only where the DNA matches it firmly. Rows give clone size only sometimes, using once, few, many, or a class for an expanded clone.

v_call	clone_size	d_call	j_call	cdr3_nt	cdr3_aa
TRBV7-8	.	.	TRBJ1-1	TGTGCCAGCAGCTCGTACAGGGAATTATGGAACACTGAAGCTTTCTTT	CASSSYRELWNTEAFF
TRBV7-9	once	.	TRBJ2-7	TGTGCCAGCAGCCACGCGTCCAGGCCCTACGAGCAGTACTTC	CASSHASRPYEQYF
TRBV5-6	.	TRBD1	TRBJ2-3	TGTGCCAGCAGCCCTGGACAGGGGGCCCTAGATACGCAGTATTTT	CASSPGQGALDTQYF
TRBV19	.	TRBD1	TRBJ1-6	TGTGCCAGTAGTCCCGGGACAGGGTCGGGTAATTCACCCCTCCACTTT	CASSPGTGSGNSPLHF
TRBV11-2	.	TRBD1	TRBJ2-3	TGTGCCAGCAGCTTAGCTACAGGGACAGCGACAGATACGCAGTATTTT	CASSLATGTATDTQYF
TRBV7-2	.	.	TRBJ2-7	TGTGCCAGCAGCTTAGGAGGGCTACAGTACCTCTCAGGCTACGAGCAGTACTTC	CASSLGGLQYLSGYEQYF
TRBV11-2	once	TRBD1	TRBJ1-2	TGTGCCAGCAGCCAGACAGGGGGTGGCTACACCTTC	CASSQTGGGYTF
TRBV27	.	.	TRBJ2-1	TGTGCCAGCAGGTGGCATCGAGGTGGCAATGAGCAGTTCTTC	CASRWHRGGNEQFF
TRBV12-3/TRBV12-4	few	TRBD1	TRBJ2-7	TGTGCCAGCAGGGGACAGGGCTACGAGCAGTACTTC	CASRGQGYEQYF
TRBV5-4	.	.	TRBJ1-6	TGTGCCAGCAGCTTGGCTCAGGCACATTCACCCCTCCACTTT	CASSLAQAHSPLHF
TRBV9	.	TRBD1	TRBJ2-3	TGTGCCAGCGGGTCCGGGACAGGGGGCGCAGATACGCAGTATTTT	CASGSGTGGADTQYF
TRBV4-2	once	TRBD2	TRBJ2-1	TGTGCCAGCAGCCAGGCTACTAGCGGGGGCCGGTCGGGCAATGAGCAGTTCTTC	CASSQATSGGRSGNEQFF
TRBV29-1	.	.	TRBJ1-1	TGCAGCGTTGAAGTATCAGGGGCGCTTACTGAAGCTTTCTTT	CSVEVSGALTEAFF
TRBV3-1/TRBV3-2	.	TRBD2	TRBJ2-1	TGTGCCAGCAGCCCCGGGACTAGCGGGACTACCCTCTACAATGAGCAGTTCTTC	CASSPGTSGTTLYNEQFF
TRBV5-1	.	.	TRBJ1-4	TGCGCCAGCAGCTTGTCCCCAGGGGATGACGAAAAACTGTTTTTT	CASSLSPGDDEKLFF
TRBV14	.	TRBD1	TRBJ1-3	TGTGCCAGCAGCCAACTGGGACAGGGAATAGACACCATATATTTT	CASSQLGQGIDTIYF
TRBV3-1/TRBV3-2	.	.	TRBJ1-2	TGTGCCAGCAGCCAATACTCCAGCGGCGGCTACACCTTC	CASSQYSSGGYTF
TRBV15	.	TRBD2	TRBJ2-1	TGTGCCGCACGGACTAGCGGGAGAGACAATGAGCAGTTCTTC	CAARTSGRDNEQFF
TRBV7-8	.	.	TRBJ2-6	TGTGCCAGCAGCTCGACAGACTCTGGGGCCAACGTCCTGACTTTC	CASSSTDSGANVLTF
TRBV6-2/TRBV6-3	.	.	TRBJ1-1	TGTGCCAGCAGCCGGAACAGGGAGGGGAATGAAGCTTTCTTT	CASSRNREGNEAFF
TRBV3-1/TRBV3-2	.	.	TRBJ1-1	TGTGCCAGCAGCCAAGAACTCCATGAAGCTTTCTTT	CASSQELHEAFF
TRBV5-8	.	.	TRBJ2-4	TGTGCCAGCAGCGGGACGGGAGCCTCCCAAAACATTCAGTACTTC	CASSGTGASQNIQYF
TRBV11-3	once	.	TRBJ1-1	TGTGCCAGCAGCTTAGAGGGGGCTAGTAAAGCTTTCTTT	CASSLEGASKAFF
TRBV24-1	.	TRBD2	TRBJ2-2	TGTGCCACCAGTGATGCGGGGACTAGCGGGGGGTACACCGGGGAGCTGTTTTTT	CATSDAGTSGGYTGELFF
TRBV5-1	.	.	TRBJ2-5	TGCGTCAGCAGCTTCGGTGGGGGGGAGACCCAGTACTTC	CVSSFGGGETQYF
TRBV6-5	few	TRBD1	TRBJ1-2	TGTGCCAGCAGTTTAGACAGGGGGTATGGCTACACCTTC	CASSLDRGYGYTF
TRBV27	.	TRBD1	TRBJ2-7	TGTGCCAGCAGTCCGGGACAGGGGATAGGCGAGCAGTACTTC	CASSPGQGIGEQYF
TRBV2	.	TRBD1	TRBJ2-5	TGTGCCAGCAGTGGACAGGGTTTGGAGACCCAGTACTTC	CASSGQGLETQYF
TRBV12-3/TRBV12-4	once	.	TRBJ1-5	TGTGCCAGCGGAACGGCAGGGGTAGAGCCCCAGCATTTT	CASGTAGVEPQHF
TRBV10-3	once	.	TRBJ2-1	TGTGCCATCACTAAGGACAGAGACAATGAGCAGTTCTTC	CAITKDRDNEQFF
TRBV2	.	.	TRBJ1-6	TGTGCCAGCTCTGAAGGGCATGGTTCACCCCTCCACTTT	CASSEGHGSPLHF
TRBV10-2	.	TRBD1	TRBJ1-2	TGCGCCAGCAGTGTTGGGGACAGCTATGGCTACACCTTC	CASSVGDSYGYTF
TRBV4-1	.	.	TRBJ2-7	TGCGCCAGCAGCCAAGATCTAACAGATGGGCCCTACGAGCAGTACTTC	CASSQDLTDGPYEQYF
TRBV10-3	.	.	TRBJ1-5	TGTGCCATCAGTGAGTCGAGGTCAGATAGCAATCAGCCCCAGCATTTT	CAISESRSDSNQPQHF
TRBV27	.	.	TRBJ1-2	TGTGCCAGCAGTTCGATCGGGGGTAACTATGGCTACACCTTC	CASSSIGGNYGYTF
TRBV10-3	.	.	TRBJ2-3	TGTGCCATCAGTGAGGACCGGGACACAGATACGCAGTATTTT	CAISEDRDTDTQYF
TRBV19	.	TRBD1	TRBJ1-1	TGTGCCAGTAGTAGACAACCCAGGGGGACTGAAGCTTTCTTT	CASSRQPRGTEAFF
TRBV19	.	TRBD1	TRBJ2-1	TGTGCCAGTAAGAAGGAGACAGGGGTTTCAAATGAGCAGTTCTTC	CASKKETGVSNEQFF
TRBV7-2	.	.	TRBJ1-1	TGTGCCAGCATCCTTCAGGCGGGGAACACTGAAGCTTTCTTT	CASILQAGNTEAFF
TRBV10-1	.	TRBD1	TRBJ1-3	TGCGCCATGCACCCTGACAGGGGGCCTGGAAACACCATATATTTT	CAMHPDRGPGNTIYF
TRBV5-4	.	.	TRBJ2-3	TGTGCCAGCAGCTTGGGGCAGGCCGGCACAGATACGCAGTATTTT	CASSLGQAGTDTQYF
TRBV11-2	.	TRBD2	TRBJ2-3	TGTGCCAGCAGCACCCTAGCGGGAACAGATACGCAGTATTTT	CASSTLAGTDTQYF
TRBV19	.	.	TRBJ1-1	TGTGCCAGTAACGGGCTCTGGCGGGTCCGGGACACTGAAGCTTTCTTT	CASNGLWRVRDTEAFF
TRBV18	few	.	TRBJ2-5	TGTGCCAGCTCACCATCTCAACGGGAGACCCAGTACTTC	CASSPSQRETQYF
TRBV15	.	.	TRBJ1-6	TGTGCCACCAGCAGAGATCCCGTGGGGGCTAATTCACCCCTCCACTTT	CATSRDPVGANSPLHF
TRBV20-1	.	.	TRBJ1-5	TGCAGTGCTAGTCGAAGCGGAAGCAATCAGCCCCAGCATTTT	CSASRSGSNQPQHF
TRBV10-2	few	.	TRBJ2-7	TGCGCCCGTTCACAGGAGCTAGGTGGCGAGCAGTACTTC	CARSQELGGEQYF
TRBV5-1	.	TRBD1	TRBJ1-1	TGCGCCAGCAGCACACCCGGGACAGGCGTGAGTGAAGCTTTCTTT	CASSTPGTGVSEAFF
TRBV24-1	.	.	TRBJ1-5	TGTGCCACCAGTGGGGGGGACCAGCCCCAGCATTTT	CATSGGDQPQHF
TRBV7-2	once	.	TRBJ2-5	TGTGCCAGCAGCTTAGATTGGGCAGGGGGGGAGACCCAGTACTTC	CASSLDWAGGETQYF
TRBV5-6	.	.	TRBJ2-7	TGTGCCAGCAGCGCGATCTCCTACGAGCAGTACTTC	CASSAISYEQYF